This T cell receptor beta chain originates from a study of T cell responses to AZD1222 COVID-19 vaccine. Here immunoSEQ multiplex PCR was the method, and the copy in TCRdb shows in-frame clones only, minus some. This table has 95,000 to 110,000 clones, about 90% appearing once. Concerning this clone: Its target is not known.

Study-wide points: An increase in Spike-specific TCR breadth and depth was observed after two AZD1222 doses. CD4 TCRs linked to vaccination spanned spike, dominating at 160-218 and 743-854.

This sequence was found in an adult in good health. The specimen was peripheral blood, collected on day 0 of AZD1222 vaccination.

In nucleotides, the CDR3 is TGTGCCAGCACACTCGGGGCAACTAATGAAAAACTGTTTTTT. Amino acids: CASTLGATNEKLFF. The J gene is TRBJ1-4, the V gene TRBV7-2; D not certain. V lost 7 bases and J lost 0, with 9 bases in between. The CDR3 is 14 residues long. The germline CDR1 and CDR2 sequences are SGHTA and FQGNSA.